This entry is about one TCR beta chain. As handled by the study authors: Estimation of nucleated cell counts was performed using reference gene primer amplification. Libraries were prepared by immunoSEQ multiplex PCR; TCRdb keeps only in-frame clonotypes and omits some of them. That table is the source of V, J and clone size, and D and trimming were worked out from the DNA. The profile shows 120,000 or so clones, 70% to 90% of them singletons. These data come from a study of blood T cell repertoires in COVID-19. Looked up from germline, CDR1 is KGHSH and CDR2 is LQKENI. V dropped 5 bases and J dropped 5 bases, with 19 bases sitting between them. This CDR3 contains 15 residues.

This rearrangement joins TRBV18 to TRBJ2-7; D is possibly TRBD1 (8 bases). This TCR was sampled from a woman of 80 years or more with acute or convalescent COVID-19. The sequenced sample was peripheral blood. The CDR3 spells CASSYGQGGEDEQYF. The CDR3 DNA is TGTGCCAGCTCATACGGACAGGGAGGGGAAGACGAGCAGTACTTC.